The 30 T cell receptor beta chains reported below all come from one sample, sequenced in a study of T cell responses to AZD1222 COVID-19 vaccine. The repertoire was sequenced with immunoSEQ multiplex PCR; TCRdb's copy has only in-frame clones and lacks some. Among 150,000 or so clones listed, roughly 92% were seen once. Here the sequenced sample was peripheral blood, taken on day 0 of AZD1222 vaccination. Receptors originate from an adult in good health.

This chain links TRBV2 with TRBJ1-5; D uncertain. Germline assignment: CDR1 SNHLY and CDR2 FYNNEI. The length of the CDR3 is 14 residues. V lost 0 bases, J lost 0 bases, and 3 bases lay in between. This CDR3 reads CASSEALSNQPQHF. For the CDR3, the DNA is TGTGCCAGCAGTGAAGCGCTTAGCAATCAGCCCCAGCATTTT.

V gene TRBV19 combines with J gene TRBJ2-7, with 7 bases lining up with TRBD2. The V gene end was trimmed by 8 bases and the J gene end by 5 bases; junction bases not matched to a gene: 9. The germline CDR1 and CDR2 sequences are LNHDA and SQIVND (reference sequence). The CDR3 covers 13 residues. Here the CDR3 DNA reads TGTGCCAGTTCGACTAGCAACTCAAACGAGCAGTACTTC. It translates to CASSTSNSNEQYF. Full variable domain (missing parts from reference TRBV19 and TRBJ2-7): DGGITQSPKYLFRKEGQNVTLSCEQNLNHDAMYWYRQDPGQGLRLIYYSQIVNDFQKGDIAEGYSVSREKKESFPLTVTSAQKNPTAFYLCASSTSNSNEQYFGPGTRLTVT.

V is TRBV7-2 and J is TRBJ2-7; 8 bases fit TRBD2. The V and J ends lost 1 base and 4 bases, in that order; junction bases with no gene match: 9. CDR1 SGHTA and CDR2 FQGNSA come from the germline V gene. The CDR3 is made up of 16 amino acids. The DNA of the CDR3 is TGTGCCAGCAGCTTAGTCCGGGCTAGCGGGCTATACGAGCAGTACTTC. Translated: CASSLVRASGLYEQYF.

Only one count was recorded for this clone. The rearrangement uses TRBV16 and TRBJ1-1, with 8 nucleotides matching TRBD1. Trimming at V came to 4 bases and at J to 3 bases, leaving 10 bases not matched to a gene. The CDR3 loop spans 16 amino acids. The germline CDR1 and CDR2 sequences are KGHSY and FQNENV. The CDR3 is CASSPWDRSQHTEAFF. CDR3 coding DNA: TGTGCCAGCAGCCCTTGGGACAGGTCTCAACACACTGAAGCTTTCTTT.

J is TRBJ2-5 and V is TRBV6-5; D tentatively reads TRBD1 or TRBD2 (5 bases each). This CDR3 has 13 amino acids. V lost 8 bases and J 1 base, leaving 11 bases between the germline ends. Germline lookup yields CDR1 MNHEY and CDR2 SVGAGI. Here the CDR3 DNA reads TGTGCCAGCTGGCGAGGGGCCCAAGAGACCCAGTACTTC. Its protein product is CASWRGAQETQYF.

The CDR3 spells CASSDIGTASDNEKLFF. In DNA, the CDR3 is TGTGCCAGCAGCGATATCGGGACCGCCAGCGATAATGAAAAACTGTTTTTT. The chain employs TRBV2 and TRBJ1-4, with a possible D match to TRBD1 (5 bases). Looked up from germline, CDR1 is SNHLY and CDR2 is FYNNEI. The CDR3 length is 17 residues. V lost 6 bases to trimming and J lost 4 bases, with 21 bases between them. Complete variable domain (other parts from reference TRBV2 and TRBJ1-4): EPEVTQTPSHQVTQMGQEVILRCVPISNHLYFYWYRQILGQKVEFLVSFYNNEISEKSEIFDDQFSVERPDGSNFTLKIRSTKLEDSAMYFCASSDIGTASDNEKLFFGSGTQLSVL.

The chain is built from TRBV29-1 and TRBJ1-2; the match to TRBD1 covers 7 bases. This CDR3 comprises 14 residues. With 3 bases clipped from V and 1 base from J, the junction kept 5 bases outside the gene matches. Germline CDR1 and CDR2: SQVTM and ANQGSEA. CDR3 in amino acids: CSVEGGQINYGYTF. The CDR3 DNA is TGCAGCGTTGAGGGGGGACAGATTAACTATGGCTACACCTTC.

The chain is built from TRBV7-2 and TRBJ1-6; 8 bases line up with TRBD1. Germline V lookup: CDR1 SGHTA, CDR2 FQGNSA. Trimming at V came to 2 bases and at J to 0 bases, leaving 6 bases not matched to a gene. This CDR3 has 18 amino acids. CDR3 protein: CASSLKGTGSSYNSPLHF. The CDR3 coding sequence is TGTGCCAGCAGCTTAAAGGGGACAGGCAGCTCCTATAATTCACCCCTCCACTTT.

The rearrangement joins TRBV4-3 to TRBJ2-6; D gene unclear. The germline CDR1 and CDR2 sequences are LGHNA and YSLEER. This CDR3 has 16 amino acids. The ends were cut back, 2 bases at V and 2 bases at J, with 10 bases in the middle. The CDR3 region is CASSQRVRAGANVLTF. The CDR3 nucleotides read TGCGCCAGCAGCCAACGGGTGAGAGCTGGGGCCAACGTCCTGACTTTC.

J is TRBJ1-1 and V is TRBV3-1 (or the pseudogene TRBV3-2); tentative D call: TRBD1 (6 bases). The CDR3 runs 13 residues. Trimming cost V 4 bases and J 4 bases, with 10 bases left between them. CDR1 is LGHDT and CDR2 is YNNKEL in the germline V gene (reference sequence). CDR3 region: CASSRTAVTEAFF. CDR3 nucleotide sequence: TGTGCCAGCAGCCGGACAGCCGTCACTGAAGCTTTCTTT.

The chain has TRBV21-1 and TRBJ1-4; no check of the table's D call, TRBD1, against the DNA was made. TRBV21-1 has pseudogene status. The CDR3 length is 14 residues. The CDR3 nucleotides are TGTGCCAGCAGCGGTTGGACATGGGGTGAAAAACTGTTTTTT. This encodes CASSGWTWGEKLFF.

This clone was seen just once. The CDR3 protein is CAISEDRTGLSTF. The CDR3 region has the DNA TGTGCCATCAGTGAGGATCGGACGGGTTTGAGCACCTTC. The chain uses TRBV10-3 and TRBJ1-2; D remains unclear. V was cut by 2 bases and J by 13 bases, with 17 bases left in between. This CDR3 has 13 amino acids. Germline lookup yields CDR1 ENHRY and CDR2 SYGVKD.

The chain recombines TRBV5-1 with TRBJ1-2; 9 positions agree with TRBD1. V was clipped by 0 bases and J by 7 bases; unmatched bases: 4. This CDR3 contains 14 residues. Looked up from germline, CDR1 is SGHRS and CDR2 is YFSETQ. Here the CDR3 reads CASSLDRGHGGYTF. CDR3 sequence (DNA): TGCGCCAGCAGCTTGGACAGGGGGCATGGTGGCTACACCTTC. Filled out from reference TRBV5-1 and TRBJ1-2, the complete variable domain reads KAGVTQTPRYLIKTRGQQVTLSCSPISGHRSVSWYQQTPGQGLQFLFEYFSETQRNKGNFPGRFSGRQFSNSRSEMNVSTLELGDSALYLCASSLDRGHGGYTFGSGTRLTVV.

This chain joins TRBV15 and TRBJ2-6; D uncertain. The V end was cut by 0 bases, the J end by 0 bases, with 9 bases between. CDR3 size: 17 residues. CDR1 and CDR2 from the germline V gene are LNHNV and YYDKDF (reference sequence). The CDR3 nucleotides read TGTGCCACCAGCAGAGATCGAAGCAACTCTGGGGCCAACGTCCTGACTTTC. It yields the protein CATSRDRSNSGANVLTF.

The chain employs TRBV5-1 and TRBJ1-6, with 7 bases that match TRBD1. V lost 4 bases, J lost 7 bases, and 8 bases stayed unmatched. CDR1 SGHRS and CDR2 YFSETQ come from the germline V gene. This CDR3 has 15 residues. The CDR3 reads CASSPGQAINSPLHF. Here the CDR3 DNA reads TGCGCCAGCAGCCCAGGACAGGCGATCAATTCACCCCTCCACTTT.

This clone was detected only once. The rearrangement links TRBV12-3 or TRBV12-4 to TRBJ2-7; D is uncertain. Between the trimmed V and J ends, which lost 5 bases and 7 bases, there was a span of 9 bases. The CDR3 extends over 11 amino acids. The CDR3 DNA sequence: TGTGCCAGCAGTCCTAGGTCGGAGCAGTACTTC. Its translation is CASSPRSEQYF.

The rearrangement joins TRBV20-1 to TRBJ2-2; 8 bases are a match to TRBD2. This CDR3 is built from 15 residues. Trimming at V came to 3 bases and at J to 3 bases, leaving 6 bases not matched to a gene. The germline V gene encodes CDR1 DFQATT and CDR2 SNEGSKA (reference sequence). The CDR3 is CSASPSGSHTGELFF. CDR3 nucleotides: TGCAGTGCTAGTCCGAGCGGGAGCCACACCGGGGAGCTGTTTTTT.

The genes are TRBV7-3 and TRBJ2-3; D gene unclear. This CDR3 has 13 amino acids. Germline V gene lookup returns CDR1 SGHTA and CDR2 FQGTGA. V lost 0 bases and J lost 4, with 5 bases in between. CDR3 sequence reads: CASSLTWADTQYF. DNA of the CDR3: TGTGCCAGCAGCTTAACCTGGGCAGATACGCAGTATTTT.

The chain combines TRBV6-4 with TRBJ1-1, with D hard to call. Germline V CDR1 and CDR2: MRHNA, SNTAGT. The CDR3 has 13 amino acids. The V end was cut by 1 base, the J end by 1 base, with 4 bases between. The CDR3 DNA sequence: TGTGCCAGCAGTGACTGGAAGAACACTGAAGCTTTCTTT. Amino acids: CASSDWKNTEAFF.

The V gene is TRBV9, the J gene TRBJ2-5, with 10 bases fitting TRBD1. The germline gives CDR1 SGDLS, CDR2 YYNGEE. The CDR3 has 15 amino acids. J gave up 3 bases and V 3 bases, and 5 bases lay outside the gene matches. Here the CDR3 reads CASSASDRGEETQYF. CDR3 in DNA: TGTGCCAGCAGCGCCTCGGACAGGGGGGAAGAGACCCAGTACTTC.

The J gene is TRBJ1-1, the V gene TRBV5-4; a weak D match, TRBD1 (6 bases). The V and J ends lost 3 bases and 1 base respectively, with 10 bases between them. In germline, CDR1 is SGHNT, CDR2 YYREEE (reference sequence). The CDR3 is made up of 14 amino acids. CDR3 sequence: CASSSGVTNTEAFF. The CDR3 DNA sequence: TGTGCCAGCAGCTCAGGGGTGACGAACACTGAAGCTTTCTTT.

The V and J genes are TRBV13 and TRBJ1-6, with a weak D call TRBD1 (5 bases). The CDR3 is 16 residues long. Trimming shortened V by 5 bases and J by 4 bases, and 15 bases separated the two germline ends. From germline, CDR1 is PRHDT and CDR2 FYEKMQ (reference sequence). Here the CDR3 DNA reads TGTGCCAGCAGCCCTCGACAGTTCGGGTATAATTCACCCCTCCACTTT. Translation: CASSPRQFGYNSPLHF.

This chain joins TRBV16 and TRBJ2-7; TRBD1 aligns across 9 bases. With V trimmed by 4 bases and J by 2 bases, 3 bases remained unmatched. Germline V gene lookup returns CDR1 KGHSY and CDR2 FQNENV. The CDR3 consists of 14 residues. As DNA, the CDR3 is TGTGCCAGCAGCCCCGGACAGGGGACCTACGAGCAGTACTTC. It codes for CASSPGQGTYEQYF.

The chain uses TRBV6-5 and TRBJ2-7; 7 positions match TRBD2. CDR1 is MNHEY and CDR2 is SVGAGI in the germline V gene. The CDR3 sequence is 15 residues long. V dropped 0 bases and J dropped 3; count of bases not matched to a gene: 5. The CDR3 reads CASSYSSGGGYEQYF. The CDR3 DNA sequence: TGTGCCAGCAGTTACTCGAGTGGGGGGGGCTACGAGCAGTACTTC.

The chain uses TRBV10-3 and TRBJ1-3, with D perhaps matching TRBD1 (5 bases). The V gene lost 0 bases and the J gene lost 0 bases, with 6 bases spanning the gap. The germline V gene has CDR1 ENHRY and CDR2 SYGVKD. The CDR3 extends over 15 amino acids. This CDR3 is CAISESGGSGNTIYF. In nucleotides, the CDR3 is TGTGCCATCAGTGAGTCGGGGGGCTCTGGAAACACCATATATTTT.

J is TRBJ1-2 and V is TRBV3-1 (or the pseudogene TRBV3-2); maybe TRBD1 (6 bases). V lost 3 bases and J lost 4, with 18 bases in between. Looked up from germline, CDR1 is LGHDT and CDR2 is YNNKEL (reference sequence). The CDR3 extends over 16 amino acids. This chain's CDR3 is CASSQGRDTLGYGYTF. The DNA for the CDR3 is TGTGCCAGCAGCCAGGGAAGGGACACTTTGGGCTATGGCTACACCTTC.

The V call is TRBV6-5, the J call TRBJ1-2; D possibly corresponds to TRBD1 (6 bases). The length of the CDR3 is 12 residues. Trimming took 8 bases from V and 4 from J, leaving 11 bases between them. Germline values: CDR1 MNHEY, CDR2 SVGAGI. CDR3 bases: TGTGCCAGCGGGGGCAGCTCCTATGGCTACACCTTC. It encodes CASGGSSYGYTF.

The V call is TRBV5-1, the J call TRBJ1-6, with D perhaps matching TRBD1 (5 bases). V lost 0 bases and J lost 7, with 14 bases in between. The length of the CDR3 is 16 residues. Germline V gene lookup returns CDR1 SGHRS and CDR2 YFSETQ. The CDR3 loop reads CASSLVGQFQNSPLHF. The DNA for the CDR3 is TGCGCCAGCAGCTTGGTGGGGCAGTTCCAGAATTCACCCCTCCACTTT.

The CDR3 coding sequence is TGTGCCAGCAGCGGACAGGGGAATAACTATGGCTACACCTTC. Encoded protein: CASSGQGNNYGYTF. The chain employs TRBV28 and TRBJ1-2, with 9 bases identical to TRBD1. V gave up 6 bases and J gave up 1 base; unmatched junction bases: 3. Germline lookup yields CDR1 MDHEN and CDR2 SYDVKM. This CDR3 contains 14 residues.

V is TRBV5-1 and J is TRBJ2-1; the D gene could be TRBD1 or TRBD2 (5 bases each). Trimming took 0 bases from V and 2 from J, leaving 6 bases between them. The CDR3 contains 14 residues. Germline loops: CDR1 SGHRS, CDR2 YFSETQ. The CDR3 region has the DNA TGCGCCAGCAGCTTGGGGGACGCCTACAATGAGCAGTTCTTC. Translating it yields CASSLGDAYNEQFF. The whole variable domain, filled in from reference TRBV5-1 and TRBJ2-1, reads KAGVTQTPRYLIKTRGQQVTLSCSPISGHRSVSWYQQTPGQGLQFLFEYFSETQRNKGNFPGRFSGRQFSNSRSEMNVSTLELGDSALYLCASSLGDAYNEQFFGPGTRLTVL.